These 18 T cell receptor beta chains were sequenced from one sample in a study of CD4+ T cells in melanoma. Clones were read by immunoSEQ multiplex PCR, and TCRdb kept only the in-frame ones, dropping some. In the table there are more than 90,000 clones, approximately 90% of which are singletons. Sequenced: peripheral blood. The receptors were gathered from a human donor with melanoma.

The V gene is TRBV4-1, the J gene TRBJ2-1; the match to TRBD2 covers 9 bases. V trimming: 0 bases; J trimming: 0 bases; junction bases outside the gene matches: 3. CDR3 length: 17 residues. Germline V gene sequence: CDR1 MGHRA, CDR2 YSYEKL. CDR3 region: CASSQDGTSLSYNEQFF. CDR3 nucleotides: TGCGCCAGCAGCCAAGACGGGACTAGCCTCTCCTACAATGAGCAGTTCTTC.

The J gene is TRBJ1-3, the V gene TRBV5-4; possibly TRBD1 for D (5 bases). The V end was cut by 0 bases, the J end by 4 bases, with 14 bases between. The germline V gene encodes CDR1 SGHNT and CDR2 YYREEE (reference sequence). The CDR3 spans 16 residues. DNA of the CDR3: TGTGCCAGCAGCTTGGCCGGGACCGTACGGGGAAACACCATATATTTT. Protein: CASSLAGTVRGNTIYF. The whole variable domain, remainder taken from reference TRBV5-4 and TRBJ1-3, is ETGVTQSPTHLIKTRGQQVTLRCSSQSGHNTVSWYQQALGQGPQFIFQYYREEENGRGNFPPRFSGLQFPNYSSELNVNALELDDSALYLCASSLAGTVRGNTIYFGEGSWLTVV.

The chain is built from TRBV7-2 and TRBJ2-5; D may match TRBD1 or TRBD2 (5 bases each). The CDR3 sequence is 13 residues long. The V end was cut by 7 bases, the J end by 7 bases, with 16 bases between. Per germline, CDR1 SGHTA and CDR2 FQGNSA. This CDR3 reads CASKPTPGGTQYF. CDR3 DNA sequence: TGTGCCAGCAAACCAACGCCTGGGGGGACCCAGTACTTC.

The rearrangement links TRBV18 to TRBJ2-5, with D possibly being TRBD2 (5 bases). Trimming shortened V by 1 base and J by 4 bases, and 16 bases separated the two germline ends. This CDR3 spans 16 amino acids. Germline CDR1 KGHSH, CDR2 LQKENI. The CDR3 bases are TGTGCCAGCTCACCACTGCGCTACGTCCGGGGAGAGACCCAGTACTTC. Its protein product is CASSPLRYVRGETQYF. The complete variable domain, with remaining parts taken from reference TRBV18 and TRBJ2-5, reads NAGVMQNPRHLVRRRGQEARLRCSPMKGHSHVYWYRQLPEEGLKFMVYLQKENIIDESGMPKERFSAEFPKEGPSILRIQQVVRGDSAAYFCASSPLRYVRGETQYFGPGTRLLVL.

This chain connects TRBV7-9 to TRBJ2-5; D not certain. Germline CDR1 and CDR2: SEHNR and FQNEAQ (reference sequence). Trimming removed 1 base at V and 5 bases at J, with 11 bases between. The CDR3 runs to 14 residues. The CDR3 loop is CASSLGGRSETQYF. CDR3 nucleotide sequence: TGTGCCAGCAGCTTAGGCGGCAGATCCGAGACCCAGTACTTC.

The chain uses TRBV10-1 and TRBJ2-7, with 9 bases matching TRBD1. With V trimmed by 4 bases and J by 0 bases, 4 bases remained unmatched. The CDR3 totals 15 residues. Per germline, CDR1 WNHNN and CDR2 SYGVQD (reference sequence). The DNA for the CDR3 is TGCGCCAGCAGTGGACAGGGGGGCAACTCCTACGAGCAGTACTTC. This sequence encodes CASSGQGGNSYEQYF.

The V call is TRBV27, the J call TRBJ2-7; D uncertain. Germline CDR1 MNHEY, CDR2 SMNVEV (reference sequence). This CDR3 comprises 12 residues. Trimming shortened V by 6 bases and J by 1 base, and 7 bases separated the two germline ends. CDR3 sequence reads: CASSGPSYEQYF. CDR3 DNA: TGTGCCAGCAGCGGGCCGTCCTACGAGCAGTACTTC.

The chain has TRBV11-2 and TRBJ1-6; the D gene is possibly TRBD1 (5 bases). The germline V and J ends were trimmed by 1 base and 6 bases, with 22 bases remaining between them. The CDR3 has 19 amino acids. Germline CDR1 SGHAT, CDR2 FQNNGV. In nucleotides, the CDR3 is TGTGCCAGCAGCTTAGTTTTTGCGACAGCCGGAGCCGTTAATTCACCCCTCCACTTT. Translation gives CASSLVFATAGAVNSPLHF.

This chain joins TRBV10-3 and TRBJ1-6; D gene uncertain. Per the germline V gene, CDR1 is ENHRY and CDR2 is SYGVKD. The V end was cut by 7 bases, the J end by 3 bases, with 10 bases between. The CDR3 is 14 amino acids. The CDR3 region is CAIKPAGYNSPLHF. For the CDR3, the DNA is TGTGCCATCAAACCTGCAGGCTATAATTCACCCCTCCACTTT.

This chain joins TRBV19 and TRBJ2-3; 8 bases agree with TRBD2. The CDR3 loop spans 14 amino acids. Germline values: CDR1 LNHDA, CDR2 SQIVND (reference sequence). J lost 6 bases, V lost 9 bases, and 11 bases had no gene match. The CDR3 bases are TGTGCCAGCAAACTAGCGGCCCTGGGGGATACGCAGTATTTT. Amino acids: CASKLAALGDTQYF. Complete variable domain (other parts from reference TRBV19 and TRBJ2-3): DGGITQSPKYLFRKEGQNVTLSCEQNLNHDAMYWYRQDPGQGLRLIYYSQIVNDFQKGDIAEGYSVSREKKESFPLTVTSAQKNPTAFYLCASKLAALGDTQYFGPGTRLTVL.

This clone appeared a single time. The chain couples TRBV19 to TRBJ1-2, with D possibly being TRBD1 (5 bases). The CDR3 is made up of 13 amino acids. Germline assignment: CDR1 LNHDA and CDR2 SQIVND (reference sequence). V was trimmed by 3 bases and J by 7 bases, leaving 12 bases between them. CDR3 coding DNA: TGTGCCAGTAGTATTGAGGGACCGGTTGGCTACACCTTC. As protein: CASSIEGPVGYTF.

The rearrangement joins TRBV6-5 to TRBJ1-3; D is ambiguous. Trimming stripped 3 bases from V and 0 bases from J, with 9 bases between. Germline lookup yields CDR1 MNHEY and CDR2 SVGAGI. This CDR3 is built from 15 residues. CDR3: CASSYSGDSGNTIYF. The CDR3 nucleotides read TGTGCCAGCAGTTATTCCGGGGACTCTGGAAACACCATATATTTT.

This clone has just a few counts. The chain recombines TRBV2 with TRBJ2-5; D gene unclear. Germline lookup yields CDR1 SNHLY and CDR2 FYNNEI. This CDR3 region has 13 residues. V was trimmed by 10 bases and J by 0 bases, leaving 12 bases between them. CDR3 sequence reads: CATKDGYQETQYF. DNA of the CDR3: TGTGCCACGAAAGACGGTTACCAAGAGACCCAGTACTTC.

The rearrangement links TRBV10-3 to TRBJ2-7, with 9 positions matching TRBD2. Germline lookup yields CDR1 ENHRY and CDR2 SYGVKD. V gave up 4 bases and J gave up 6 bases; unmatched junction bases: 7. The CDR3 runs to 14 residues. The CDR3 DNA reads as TGTGCCATCAGTGCGGGACTAGCAGTTCGCGAGCAGTACTTC. Residues: CAISAGLAVREQYF.

V and J are TRBV7-9 and TRBJ1-6; possible D gene TRBD1, 6 bases. The V gene's germline CDR1 is SEHNR and CDR2 FQNEAQ (reference sequence). Trimming stripped 6 bases from V and 10 bases from J, with 19 bases between. CDR3 length equals 15 residues. CDR3 nucleotide sequence: TGTGCCAGCAGGGATACGAACAGGGAAAGCTCACCCCTCCACTTT. Its translation is CASRDTNRESSPLHF.

J is TRBJ2-7 and V is TRBV5-1, with TRBD2 identical over 7 bases. Looked up from germline, CDR1 is SGHRS and CDR2 is YFSETQ. V lost 4 bases and J lost 0; bases outside the gene matches: 10. The CDR3 runs to 16 residues. The DNA of the CDR3 is TGCGCCAGCAGCCCTCAGGGAGGGAGTCTCTCCTACGAGCAGTACTTC. It specifies CASSPQGGSLSYEQYF.

This chain connects TRBV9 to TRBJ2-7, with D unresolved. V was shortened by 0 bases and J by 0 bases, with 7 bases between the two germline ends. Germline assignment: CDR1 SGDLS and CDR2 YYNGEE. CDR3 length: 14 residues. The CDR3 region has the DNA TGTGCCAGCAGCGTAGACGGCAGCTCCTACGAGCAGTACTTC. Translated, it gives CASSVDGSSYEQYF.

This chain links TRBV18 with TRBJ1-5; possibly TRBD1 for D (6 bases). V was shortened by 2 bases and J by 4 bases, with 9 bases between the two germline ends. Germline CDR1 is KGHSH and CDR2 is LQKENI. CDR3 size: 14 residues. The CDR3 spells CASSPSQGNQPQHF. The DNA of the CDR3 is TGTGCCAGCTCACCATCGCAGGGGAATCAGCCCCAGCATTTT.